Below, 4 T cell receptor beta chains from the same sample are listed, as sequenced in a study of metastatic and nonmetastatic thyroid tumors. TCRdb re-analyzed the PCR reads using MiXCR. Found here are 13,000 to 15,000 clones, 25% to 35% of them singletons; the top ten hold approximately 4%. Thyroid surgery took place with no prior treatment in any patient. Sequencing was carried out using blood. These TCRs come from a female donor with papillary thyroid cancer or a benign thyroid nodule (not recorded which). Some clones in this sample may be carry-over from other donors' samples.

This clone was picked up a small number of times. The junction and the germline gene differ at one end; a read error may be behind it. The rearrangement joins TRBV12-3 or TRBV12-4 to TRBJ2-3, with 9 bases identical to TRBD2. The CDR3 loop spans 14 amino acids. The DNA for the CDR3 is TGTGCCAGCAGTTCTCTTAGCGGGAGAGATACGAAGTATTTT. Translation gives CASSSLSGRDTKYF.

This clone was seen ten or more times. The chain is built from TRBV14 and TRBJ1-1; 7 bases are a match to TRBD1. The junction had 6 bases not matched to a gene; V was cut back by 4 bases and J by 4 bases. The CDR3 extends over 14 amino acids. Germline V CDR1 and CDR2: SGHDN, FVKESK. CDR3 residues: CASSLTAGGTEAFF. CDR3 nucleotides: TGTGCCAGCAGCCTAACCGCAGGGGGCACTGAAGCTTTCTTT.

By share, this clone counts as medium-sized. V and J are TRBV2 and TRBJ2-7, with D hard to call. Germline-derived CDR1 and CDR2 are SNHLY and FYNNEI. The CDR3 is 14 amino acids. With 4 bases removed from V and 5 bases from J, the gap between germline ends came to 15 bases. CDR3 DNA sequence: TGTGCCAGCAGTGTCCCACCAAAGACCCACGAGCAGTACTTC. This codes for CASSVPPKTHEQYF.

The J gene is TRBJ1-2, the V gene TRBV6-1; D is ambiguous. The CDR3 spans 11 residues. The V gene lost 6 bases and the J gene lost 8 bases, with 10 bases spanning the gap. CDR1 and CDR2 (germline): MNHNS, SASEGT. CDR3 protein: CASRRQGGYTF. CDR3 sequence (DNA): TGTGCCAGCAGACGCCAAGGAGGCTACACCTTC.